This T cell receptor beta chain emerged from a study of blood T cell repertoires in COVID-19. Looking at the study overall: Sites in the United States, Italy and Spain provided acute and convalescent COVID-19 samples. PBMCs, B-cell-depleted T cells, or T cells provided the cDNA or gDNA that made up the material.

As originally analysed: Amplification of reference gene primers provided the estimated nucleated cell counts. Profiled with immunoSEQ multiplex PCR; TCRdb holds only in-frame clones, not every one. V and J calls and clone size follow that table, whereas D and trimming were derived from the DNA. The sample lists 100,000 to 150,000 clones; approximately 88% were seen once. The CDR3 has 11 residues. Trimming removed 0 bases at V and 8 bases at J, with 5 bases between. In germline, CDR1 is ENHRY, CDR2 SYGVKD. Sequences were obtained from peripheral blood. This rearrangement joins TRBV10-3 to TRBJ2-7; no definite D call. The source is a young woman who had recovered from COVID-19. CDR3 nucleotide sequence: TGTGCCATCAGTGAGTCCAGTAAGCAGTACTTC. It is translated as CAISESSKQYF.